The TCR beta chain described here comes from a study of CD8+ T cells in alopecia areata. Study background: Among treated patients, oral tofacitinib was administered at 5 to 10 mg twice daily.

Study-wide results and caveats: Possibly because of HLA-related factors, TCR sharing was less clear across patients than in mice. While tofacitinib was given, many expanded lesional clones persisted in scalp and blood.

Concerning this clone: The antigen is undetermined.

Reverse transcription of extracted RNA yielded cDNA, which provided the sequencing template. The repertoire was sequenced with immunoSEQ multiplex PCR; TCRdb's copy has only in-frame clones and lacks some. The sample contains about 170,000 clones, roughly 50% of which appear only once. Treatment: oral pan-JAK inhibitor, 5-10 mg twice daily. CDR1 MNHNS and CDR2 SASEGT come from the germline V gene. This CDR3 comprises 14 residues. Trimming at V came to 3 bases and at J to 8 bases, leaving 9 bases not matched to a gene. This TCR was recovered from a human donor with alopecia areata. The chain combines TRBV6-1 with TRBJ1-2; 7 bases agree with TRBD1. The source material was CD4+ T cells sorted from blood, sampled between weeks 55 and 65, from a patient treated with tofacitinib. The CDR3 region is CASSETHRGLGYTF. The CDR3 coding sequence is TGTGCCAGCAGTGAGACTCACAGGGGATTGGGCTACACCTTC.